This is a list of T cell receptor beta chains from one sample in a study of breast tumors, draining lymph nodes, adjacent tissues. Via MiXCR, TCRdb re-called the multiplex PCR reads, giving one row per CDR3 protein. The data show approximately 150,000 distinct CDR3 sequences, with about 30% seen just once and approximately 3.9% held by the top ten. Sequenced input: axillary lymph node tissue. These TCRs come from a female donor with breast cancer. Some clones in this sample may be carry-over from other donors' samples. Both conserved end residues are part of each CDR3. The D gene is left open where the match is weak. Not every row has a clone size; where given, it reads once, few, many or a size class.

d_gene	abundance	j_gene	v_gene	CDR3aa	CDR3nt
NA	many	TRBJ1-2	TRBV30	CASLGEGTGYTF	TGTGCCTCCCTTGGGGAGGGAACTGGCTACACCTTC
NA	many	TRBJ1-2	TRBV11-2	CASSLGAYGYTF	TGTGCCAGCAGCTTAGGTGCCTATGGCTACACCTTC
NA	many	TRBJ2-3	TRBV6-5	CASSRFTQGGSDTQYF	TGTGCCAGCAGTCGATTTACACAGGGAGGGTCAGATACGCAGTATTTT
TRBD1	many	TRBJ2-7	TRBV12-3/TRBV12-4	CASSRRGNREQYF	TGTGCCAGCAGTCGCAGGGGGAATCGCGAGCAGTACTTC
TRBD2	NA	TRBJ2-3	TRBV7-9	CASSLGLAGSDEQYF	TGTGCCAGCAGCTTAGGACTAGCGGGATCTGATGAGCAGTATTTT
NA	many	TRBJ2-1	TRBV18	CASSGQGQYEQFF	TGTGCCAGCTCAGGGCAGGGGCAGTATGAGCAGTTCTTC
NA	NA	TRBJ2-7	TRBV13	CTSSLGPGGPEQYF	TGTACCAGCAGCTTAGGCCCAGGAGGTCCCGAGCAGTACTTC
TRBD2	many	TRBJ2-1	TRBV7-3	CASNSGRAADEQFF	TGTGCCAGCAATAGCGGGAGGGCCGCGGATGAGCAGTTCTTC
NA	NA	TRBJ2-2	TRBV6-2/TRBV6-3	CASSYFVGPGELFF	TGTGCCAGCAGTTACTTCGTGGGTCCCGGGGAGCTGTTTTTT
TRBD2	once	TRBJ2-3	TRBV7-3	CASSLEASGSDTQYF	TGTGCCAGCAGCTTAGAGGCTAGCGGGTCAGATACGCAGTATTTT
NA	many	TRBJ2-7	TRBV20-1	CSAPPKVGRYEQYF	TGCAGTGCCCCACCTAAGGTCGGTCGGTACGAGCAGTACTTC
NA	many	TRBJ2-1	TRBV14	CASSQGYMYNEQSF	TGTGCCAGCAGCCAAGGGTACATGTACAATGAGCAGTCCTTC
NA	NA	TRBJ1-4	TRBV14	CASSQVDWVNEKLFF	TGTGCCAGCAGCCAAGTGGATTGGGTCAATGAAAAACTGTTTTTT
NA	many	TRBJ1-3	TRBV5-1	CASSHRASGNTIYF	TGCGCCAGCAGCCACAGGGCCTCTGGAAACACCATATATTTT
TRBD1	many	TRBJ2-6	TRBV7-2	CASIPGQGATGANVLTF	TGTGCCAGCATCCCGGGCCAGGGGGCGACTGGGGCCAACGTCCTGACTTTC
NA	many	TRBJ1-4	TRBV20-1	CSAYGQSNEKLFF	TGCAGTGCTTATGGACAGAGTAATGAAAAACTGTTTTTT
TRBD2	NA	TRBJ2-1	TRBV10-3	CAISESSGGREGRYNEQFF	TGTGCCATCAGTGAGTCTAGCGGGGGGCGAGAGGGCCGTTACAATGAGCAGTTCTTC
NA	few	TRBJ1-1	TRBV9	CASSAHRAGTEAFF	TGTGCCAGCAGCGCCCATAGGGCAGGGACTGAAGCTTTCTTT
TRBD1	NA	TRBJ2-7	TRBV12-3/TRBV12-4	CASSAGTGVSYEQYF	TGTGCCAGCAGTGCCGGGACAGGGGTCTCCTACGAGCAGTACTTC
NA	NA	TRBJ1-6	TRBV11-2	CASSLAGQGDHNGSPLHF	TGTGCCAGCAGCTTAGCGGGACAAGGGGACCATAATGGTTCACCCCTCCACTTT